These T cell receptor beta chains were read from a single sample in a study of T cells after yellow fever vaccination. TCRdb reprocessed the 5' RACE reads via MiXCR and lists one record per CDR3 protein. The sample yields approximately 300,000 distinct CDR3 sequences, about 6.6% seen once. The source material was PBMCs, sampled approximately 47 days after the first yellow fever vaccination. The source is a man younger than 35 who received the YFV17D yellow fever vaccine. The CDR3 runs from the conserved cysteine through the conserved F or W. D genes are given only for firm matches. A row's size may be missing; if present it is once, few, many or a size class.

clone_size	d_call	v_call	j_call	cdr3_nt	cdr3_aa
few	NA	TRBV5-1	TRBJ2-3	TGCGCCAGCAGCTTGGATATCGATCCGGGACGGGAAAATACGCAGTATTTT	CASSLDIDPGRENTQYF
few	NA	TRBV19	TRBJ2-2	TGTGCCAGTAGTATATCGGGATTGGCGGGGGAGCTGTTTTTT	CASSISGLAGELFF
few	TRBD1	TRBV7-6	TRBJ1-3	TGTGCCAGCAGCAAAACAGGGGGCCCTCCCCCTGGAAACACCATATATTTT	CASSKTGGPPPGNTIYF
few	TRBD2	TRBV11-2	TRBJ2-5	TGTGCCAGCATTCATGGCGGGGGGGAAGAGACCCAGTACTTC	CASIHGGGEETQYF
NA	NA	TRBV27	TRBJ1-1	TGTGCCAGCAGTTCTCGATGGGGAGGAGCTTTCTTT	CASSSRWGGAFF
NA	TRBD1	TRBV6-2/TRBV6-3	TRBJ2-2	TGTGCCAGCAGTTGGTCGGGACAGGGGGTGAACACCGGGGAGCTGTTTTTT	CASSWSGQGVNTGELFF
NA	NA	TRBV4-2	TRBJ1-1	TGTGCCAGCAGCCAAGGGTGGGGGGATAGTACTGAAGCTTTCTTT	CASSQGWGDSTEAFF
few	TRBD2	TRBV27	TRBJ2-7	TGTGCCAGCAGTTTATGGGGGGGGAACGAGCAGTACTTC	CASSLWGGNEQYF
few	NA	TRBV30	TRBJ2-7	TGTGCCTGGAGTGCAGGGGGGGTGGAATTGGAGCAGTACTTC	CAWSAGGVELEQYF
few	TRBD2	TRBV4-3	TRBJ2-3	TGCGCCAGCAGCCAAGTTTGGGAGCGGGGGGCCGATACAGATACGCAGTATTTT	CASSQVWERGADTDTQYF
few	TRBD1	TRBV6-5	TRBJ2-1	TGTGCCAGCAGTTACTCGAGGACAGGGGAACCACGAGCTCACAATGAGCAGTTCTTC	CASSYSRTGEPRAHNEQFF
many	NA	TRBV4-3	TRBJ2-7	TGCGCCAGCAGCCAAGATCAGGGGGGCAGGGAGCAGTACTTC	CASSQDQGGREQYF
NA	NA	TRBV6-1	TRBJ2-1	TGTGCCAGCAGTCCATGGGACGAACCTATCTACAATGAGCAGTTCTTC	CASSPWDEPIYNEQFF
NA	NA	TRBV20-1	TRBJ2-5	TGCAGTGTCCCGAGGGAGGAGACCCAGTACTTC	CSVPREETQYF
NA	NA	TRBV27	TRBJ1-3	TGTGCCAGCAGTTTATCGTTTCCATACGAAAACACCATATATTTT	CASSLSFPYENTIYF
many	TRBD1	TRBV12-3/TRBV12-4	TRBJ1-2	TGTGCCAGCAGCCAAGACAGGGGGAAAGGGGGCTACACCTTC	CASSQDRGKGGYTF
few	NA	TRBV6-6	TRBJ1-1	TGTGCCAGCACTTCGGTCGCCGCCACTGAAGCTTTCTTT	CASTSVAATEAFF
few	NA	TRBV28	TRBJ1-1	TGTGCCAGCAGGAGGGACGAGTCCGCTGAAGCTTTCTTT	CASRRDESAEAFF
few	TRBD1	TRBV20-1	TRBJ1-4	TGCAGTGCCCCCGGGACAGGGTCGGAAAAACTGTTTTTT	CSAPGTGSEKLFF
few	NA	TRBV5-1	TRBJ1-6	TGCGCCAGCAGCCCGACGGGGGATAATTCACCCCTCCACTTT	CASSPTGDNSPLHF
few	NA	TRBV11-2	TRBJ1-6	TGTGCCAGCAGCCACCCTCTACAGGACTCAAATTCACCCCTCCACTTT	CASSHPLQDSNSPLHF
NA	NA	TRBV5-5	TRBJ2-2	TGTGCCAGCAGCTTGACGTCTACGGGACGGAACACCGGGGAGCTGTTTTTT	CASSLTSTGRNTGELFF
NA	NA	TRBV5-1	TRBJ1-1	TGCGCCAGCAGCCACCCGGACCCGAACACTGAAGCTTTCTTT	CASSHPDPNTEAFF
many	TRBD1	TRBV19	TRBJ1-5	TGTGCCAGCAGCACGGGACAGGGTAGCAATCAGCCCCAGCATTTT	CASSTGQGSNQPQHF
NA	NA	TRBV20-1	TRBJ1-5	TGCAGTGCTACAGACACAGGGTACAAGCCCCAGCATTTT	CSATDTGYKPQHF
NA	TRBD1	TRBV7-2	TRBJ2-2	TGTGCCAGCCACTTTCGTACAGGGGGCAACACCGGGGAGCTGTTTTTT	CASHFRTGGNTGELFF
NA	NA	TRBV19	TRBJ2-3	TGTGCCAGTAGTATCAGGGACTCTTCCACAGATACGCAGTATTTT	CASSIRDSSTDTQYF
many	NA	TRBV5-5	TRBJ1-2	TGTGCCAGCAGCTTGGTCCGGGGCGACGCTTATGGCTACACCTTC	CASSLVRGDAYGYTF
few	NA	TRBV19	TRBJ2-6	TGTGCCAGTAGTCGGACAGAGCTCTCTGGGGCCAACGTCCTGACTTTC	CASSRTELSGANVLTF
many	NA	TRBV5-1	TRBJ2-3	TGCGCCAGCAGCTTGAGGGTGGGGCAGGGCGGAACAGATACGCAGTATTTT	CASSLRVGQGGTDTQYF
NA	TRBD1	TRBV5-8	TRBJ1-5	TGTGCCAGCAGGGGACAGGGCAATCAGCCCCAGCATTTT	CASRGQGNQPQHF
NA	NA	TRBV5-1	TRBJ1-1	TGCGCCAGCAGCCAATCGAACGGTGAAGCTTTCTTT	CASSQSNGEAFF
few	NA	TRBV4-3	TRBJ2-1	TGCGCCAGCAGCCTCAGGCGGCATAGGGGCCATGAGCAGTTCTTC	CASSLRRHRGHEQFF
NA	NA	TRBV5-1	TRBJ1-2	TGCGCCAGCAGCCTAAACATGGTCGGGTATGGCTACACCTTC	CASSLNMVGYGYTF
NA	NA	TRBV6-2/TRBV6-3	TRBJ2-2	TGTGCCAGCAGTTACGTCACCGGGGAGCTGTTTTTT	CASSYVTGELFF
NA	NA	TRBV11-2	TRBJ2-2	TGTGCCAGCAGCCCGCGCAGGGACACCGGGGAGCTGTTTTTT	CASSPRRDTGELFF
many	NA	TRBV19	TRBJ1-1	TGTGCCAGTACCATCCGGGGGGGCACTGAAGCTTTCTTT	CASTIRGGTEAFF
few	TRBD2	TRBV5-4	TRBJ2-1	TGTGCCAGCAGCTTGGCCGGAATAGCGGGGTTGGATGAGCAGTTCTTC	CASSLAGIAGLDEQFF
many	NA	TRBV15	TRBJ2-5	TGTGCCACCAGCAGAGTTAGGGGAGAGACCCAGTACTTC	CATSRVRGETQYF
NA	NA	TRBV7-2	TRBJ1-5	TGTGCCAGCAGCTTAGGGATTTGGCAGCCCCAGCATTTT	CASSLGIWQPQHF
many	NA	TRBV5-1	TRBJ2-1	TGCGCCAGCAGCTTGGGGACAGCTAATTACAATGAGCAGTTCTTC	CASSLGTANYNEQFF
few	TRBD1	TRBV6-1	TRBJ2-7	TGTGCCAGCAGCCAAGTCGCAGGGGGCTACTACGAGCAGTACTTC	CASSQVAGGYYEQYF
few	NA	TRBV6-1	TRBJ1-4	TGTGCCAGCAGGGAGACAGGAACTCCAACTAATGAAAAACTGTTTTTT	CASRETGTPTNEKLFF
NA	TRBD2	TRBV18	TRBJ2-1	TGTGCCAGCTCACCAGGGGACTACTCCTACAATGAGCAGTTCTTC	CASSPGDYSYNEQFF
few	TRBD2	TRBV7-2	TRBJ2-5	TGTGCCAGCAGCTTGTTTAGCGGGGCGGCGGGCGAGACCCAGTACTTC	CASSLFSGAAGETQYF
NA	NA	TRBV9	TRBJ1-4	TGTGCCAGCACCCCCGCGTATTTTAGTGAAAAACCGTTTTTT	CASTPAYFSEKPFF
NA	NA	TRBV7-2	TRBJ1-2	TGTGCCAGCAGCCCTGACAGCTCCTGGGATGGCTACACCTTC	CASSPDSSWDGYTF
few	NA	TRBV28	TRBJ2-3	TGTGCCAGCAAAAAGGGGCCGTCCACAGATACGCAGTATTTT	CASKKGPSTDTQYF
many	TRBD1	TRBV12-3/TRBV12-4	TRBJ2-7	TGTGCCAGCAGTCCCCAGGGGACAGGGGCATACGAGCAGTACTTC	CASSPQGTGAYEQYF